Presented here are 32 T cell receptor beta chains from one specimen sequenced in a study of T cell responses to AZD1222 COVID-19 vaccine. Some clones are missing from TCRdb's copy, which holds only in-frame ones; the method was immunoSEQ multiplex PCR. The sample carries 150,000 to 200,000 clones, 85% to 95% recorded once. Sequencing was performed on peripheral blood, taken on day 0 of AZD1222 vaccination. These receptor sequences come from an adult in good health.

This sequence joins TRBV3-1 (or the pseudogene TRBV3-2) and TRBJ1-1; the D is unclear. The V gene's germline CDR1 is LGHDT and CDR2 YNNKEL (reference sequence). With 3 bases removed from V and 2 bases from J, the gap between germline ends came to 7 bases. This CDR3 has 13 amino acids. In DNA form, the CDR3 reads TGTGCCAGCAGCCAGAGTGGAAACACTGAAGCTTTCTTT. This gives the protein CASSQSGNTEAFF.

The chain uses TRBV7-2 and TRBJ2-3, with a weak D call TRBD2 (6 bases). Trimming removed 6 bases at V and 6 bases at J, with 16 bases between. This CDR3 is 14 amino acids long. Looked up from germline, CDR1 is SGHTA and CDR2 is FQGNSA. CDR3 coding DNA: TGTGCCAGCAGGCGGGACTCTATGGCGGATACGCAGTATTTT. Protein: CASRRDSMADTQYF.

V and J are TRBV6-5 and TRBJ2-4; D is perhaps TRBD1 (5 bases). The germline gives CDR1 MNHEY, CDR2 SVGAGI. Trimming cost V 5 bases and J 4 bases, with 9 bases left between them. This CDR3 has 13 amino acids. CDR3 sequence reads: CASSRTSKNIQYF. CDR3 bases: TGTGCCAGCAGTCGGACATCTAAAAACATTCAGTACTTC.

This clone was counted only a few times. Distinct nucleotide sequences in the sample also encode this CDR3. This rearrangement joins TRBV15 to TRBJ1-2; D is unclear. This CDR3 contains 13 residues. Trimming cost V 0 bases and J 6 bases, with 8 bases left between them. The V gene's germline CDR1 is LNHNV and CDR2 YYDKDF (reference sequence). The DNA of the CDR3 is TGTGCCACCAGCAGAGAGGAAGGAGATGGCTACACCTTC. Protein sequence: CATSREEGDGYTF.

The CDR3 region is CASSPGVAGANVLTF. The CDR3 DNA reads as TGCGCCAGCAGCCCAGGGGTAGCTGGGGCCAACGTCCTGACTTTC. The V and J genes are TRBV5-1 and TRBJ2-6; D perhaps matches TRBD1 (6 bases). The CDR3 totals 15 residues. Germline-derived CDR1 and CDR2 are SGHRS and YFSETQ. V gave up 4 bases and J gave up 2 bases, with 10 bases separating them. The full variable domain, its missing parts supplied by reference TRBV5-1 and TRBJ2-6, is KAGVTQTPRYLIKTRGQQVTLSCSPISGHRSVSWYQQTPGQGLQFLFEYFSETQRNKGNFPGRFSGRQFSNSRSEMNVSTLELGDSALYLCASSPGVAGANVLTFGAGSRLTVL.

This clone was counted a few times. The rearrangement links TRBV27 to TRBJ2-2; 9 bases align to TRBD2. The CDR3 spans 15 residues. V trimming: 5 bases; J trimming: 8 bases; junction bases outside the gene matches: 9. CDR1 is MNHEY and CDR2 is SMNVEV in the germline V gene (reference sequence). CDR3 nucleotides: TGTGCCAGCAGTCTTAGCGGGAGAAATCCAGGGGAGCTGTTTTTT. Its protein is CASSLSGRNPGELFF.

V and J are TRBV30 and TRBJ1-5; D is undetermined. Germline V CDR1 and CDR2: GTSNPN, SVGIG (reference sequence). The CDR3 is 13 amino acids. Trimming shortened V by 2 bases and J by 7 bases, and 12 bases separated the two germline ends. The CDR3 region is CAWSQGLGQPQHF. The CDR3 nucleotides read TGTGCCTGGAGTCAAGGGCTGGGACAGCCCCAGCATTTT.

The V and J genes are TRBV6-5 and TRBJ1-6; TRBD1 matches 7 bases. CDR1 is MNHEY, CDR2 SVGAGI, per germline. The junction had 5 bases not matched to a gene; V was cut back by 2 bases and J by 7 bases. This CDR3 has 15 residues. In nucleotides, the CDR3 is TGTGCCAGCAGTTACAGCGGACAGGTGAATTCACCCCTCCACTTT. This sequence encodes CASSYSGQVNSPLHF.

This clone turned up a few times. This CDR3 is also generated by other DNA sequences in the sample. CDR3 sequence (DNA): TGTGCCAGCAGTTTACAGGGGAACACTGAAGCTTTCTTT. It translates to CASSLQGNTEAFF. V usage is TRBV27 and J usage is TRBJ1-1; D may be TRBD1 (5 bases). The CDR3 loop spans 13 amino acids. Trimming pared 2 bases from V and 1 base from J, leaving 5 bases between. Germline assignment: CDR1 MNHEY and CDR2 SMNVEV (reference sequence).

V is TRBV4-1 and J is TRBJ2-1, with D perhaps assigned TRBD1 or TRBD2 (5 bases each). Trimming stripped 1 base from V and 0 bases from J, with 13 bases between. CDR1 and CDR2 from the germline V gene are MGHRA and YSYEKL. CDR3 size: 17 residues. The CDR3 DNA follows: TGCGCCAGCAGCCAAGTATTCGGGACCATCTCCTACAATGAGCAGTTCTTC. Its protein is CASSQVFGTISYNEQFF.

The chain uses TRBV5-4 and TRBJ1-1; D unclear. CDR1 and CDR2 from the germline V gene are SGHNT and YYREEE (reference sequence). This CDR3 is built from 13 residues. V was pared by 7 bases and J by 3 bases, with 13 bases between. The CDR3 sequence is CASRGRSDTEAFF. The CDR3 DNA reads TGTGCCAGCCGCGGACGTTCGGACACTGAAGCTTTCTTT.

This rearrangement joins TRBV27 to TRBJ2-3; D is perhaps TRBD1 (6 bases). Germline values: CDR1 MNHEY, CDR2 SMNVEV (reference sequence). Trimming took 5 bases from V and 7 from J, leaving 16 bases between them. This CDR3 spans 14 amino acids. CDR3 in DNA: TGTGCCAGCAGTGAAGGGACAACATACAATACGCAGTATTTT. This translates into CASSEGTTYNTQYF.

This chain links TRBV18 with TRBJ2-4; 12 bases agree with TRBD1. V dropped 2 bases and J dropped 2; count of bases not matched to a gene: 4. This CDR3 contains 17 residues. CDR1 and CDR2 from the germline V gene are KGHSH and LQKENI. CDR3 sequence (DNA): TGTGCCAGCTCACCAGTGGGACAGGGGGCGACCAAAAACATTCAGTACTTC. Its protein is CASSPVGQGATKNIQYF.

The genes are TRBV7-2 and TRBJ1-1; 10 bases line up with TRBD1. The CDR3 has 15 residues. Germline assignment: CDR1 SGHTA and CDR2 FQGNSA. The V segment lost 6 bases and the J segment 4 bases; nucleotides outside the gene matches: 8. The CDR3 loop reads CASSYDRGRGTEAFF. CDR3 sequence (DNA): TGTGCCAGCAGTTACGACAGGGGGCGAGGCACTGAAGCTTTCTTT.

CDR3 sequence: CASSLAGTGGSGYTF. The CDR3, as DNA: TGTGCCAGCAGCTTAGCGGGGACAGGGGGTAGCGGCTACACCTTC. The V and J genes are TRBV7-2 and TRBJ1-2; 11 bases fit TRBD1. The length of the CDR3 is 15 residues. From germline, CDR1 is SGHTA and CDR2 FQGNSA. V lost 0 bases, J lost 8 bases, and 5 bases stayed unmatched. The whole variable domain, filled in from reference TRBV7-2 and TRBJ1-2, reads GAGVSQSPSNKVTEKGKDVELRCDPISGHTALYWYRQSLGQGLEFLIYFQGNSAPDKSGLPSDRFSAERTGGSVSTLTIQRTQQEDSAVYLCASSLAGTGGSGYTFGSGTRLTVV.

This rearrangement joins TRBV5-1 to TRBJ2-1; D is unclear. The ends were cut back, 0 bases at V and 7 bases at J, with 8 bases in the middle. Germline V CDR1 and CDR2: SGHRS, YFSETQ. The CDR3 length is 13 residues. The CDR3 nucleotides read TGCGCCAGCAGCTTGGATGGACCGAATGAGCAGTTCTTC. Its protein is CASSLDGPNEQFF.

The V and J genes are TRBV12-3 or TRBV12-4 and TRBJ1-2; unclear D gene. CDR3 length: 11 amino acids. Trimming removed 4 bases at V and 7 bases at J, with 7 bases between. In DNA form, the CDR3 reads TGTGCCAGCAGTTCTGGTGGTGGCTACACCTTC. This codes for CASSSGGGYTF.

The chain is built from TRBV5-1 and TRBJ2-7; the D is unclear. Germline V gene sequence: CDR1 SGHRS, CDR2 YFSETQ. V lost 1 base to trimming and J lost 5 bases, with 13 bases between them. This CDR3 is built from 14 residues. CDR3 DNA sequence: TGCGCCAGCAGCTTGACGCGGACCACCAACGAGCAGTACTTC. Amino acids: CASSLTRTTNEQYF.

The chain has TRBV4-1 and TRBJ1-1; tentatively, D is TRBD1 (6 bases). With 0 bases removed from V and 7 bases from J, the gap between germline ends came to 12 bases. The CDR3 loop spans 14 amino acids. Germline assignment: CDR1 MGHRA and CDR2 YSYEKL. In DNA form, the CDR3 reads TGCGCCAGCAGCCAAGATGCTTCGACAGGTGAAGCTTTCTTT. It codes for CASSQDASTGEAFF.

This clone was recorded once. This rearrangement joins TRBV9 to TRBJ1-6, with a weak D call TRBD1 (6 bases). The CDR3 covers 13 residues. From germline, CDR1 is SGDLS and CDR2 YYNGEE. V shed 0 bases and J shed 13 bases, with 11 bases lying between them. The CDR3 coding sequence is TGTGCCAGCAGCGTAGAGGACAGCTCTCCCCTCCACTTT. It translates to CASSVEDSSPLHF.

The V and J genes are TRBV6-5 and TRBJ2-1; the match to TRBD1 covers 7 bases. Germline V gene sequence: CDR1 MNHEY, CDR2 SVGAGI. The CDR3 loop spans 15 amino acids. Trimming cost V 4 bases and J 4 bases; bases outside gene matches: 7. The CDR3 sequence is CASSWDRLGYNEQFF. The CDR3 DNA reads TGTGCCAGCAGTTGGGACAGACTGGGATACAATGAGCAGTTCTTC.

The chain is built from TRBV18 and TRBJ1-2; the D gene is possibly TRBD1 (5 bases). The CDR3 is 13 residues long. Trimming took 0 bases from V and 6 from J, leaving 8 bases between them. CDR1 is KGHSH and CDR2 is LQKENI in the germline V gene. The CDR3 region is CASSPPGGDGYTF. In DNA form, the CDR3 reads TGTGCCAGCTCACCACCGGGAGGGGATGGCTACACCTTC.

The chain employs TRBV5-1 and TRBJ2-1, with D possibly being TRBD1 (6 bases). This CDR3 contains 12 residues. Trimming took off 4 bases at V and 7 bases at J, with 9 bases between the two ends. The germline V gene has CDR1 SGHRS and CDR2 YFSETQ. The CDR3 reads CASSGGQNEQFF. The CDR3 DNA reads TGCGCCAGCAGCGGGGGCCAGAATGAGCAGTTCTTC.

The chain recombines TRBV7-2 with TRBJ2-2; unclear D gene. V was pared by 4 bases and J by 6 bases, with 9 bases between. Germline V gene lookup returns CDR1 SGHTA and CDR2 FQGNSA. The CDR3 sequence is 13 residues long. The chain's CDR3 is CASSSHFAGELFF. DNA for the CDR3: TGTGCCAGCAGCTCTCATTTCGCCGGGGAGCTGTTTTTT.

V is TRBV7-8 and J is TRBJ1-1; D gene unclear. Germline values: CDR1 SGHVS, CDR2 FQNEAQ. The V end lost 3 bases, the J end lost 4 bases, and 12 bases lay between the germline ends. The CDR3 consists of 14 residues. The CDR3 DNA reads as TGTGCCAGCAGCTTCCAAATCTTGTCCACTGAAGCTTTCTTT. It translates to CASSFQILSTEAFF.

V gene TRBV7-2 combines with J gene TRBJ2-7; D is unresolved. The length of the CDR3 is 15 residues. Trimming took off 1 base at V and 1 base at J, with 11 bases between the two ends. Per germline, CDR1 SGHTA and CDR2 FQGNSA. This CDR3 is CASSLEFWDSYEQYF. Here the CDR3 DNA reads TGTGCCAGCAGCTTAGAGTTCTGGGATTCCTACGAGCAGTACTTC.

This chain connects TRBV6-5 to TRBJ1-2; D is unclear. The CDR3 length is 15 residues. V was pared by 7 bases and J by 2 bases, with 17 bases between. The germline gives CDR1 MNHEY, CDR2 SVGAGI. DNA of the CDR3: TGTGCCAGCACCCGAACAGAGGTGGTAAACTATGGCTACACCTTC. Translated, it gives CASTRTEVVNYGYTF.

A remark on this clone: An end of the junction differs from the germline gene, which may be a read error. The chain recombines TRBV11-1 with TRBJ1-1; D call uncertain. Germline CDR1 reads SGHAT; CDR2 reads FQDESV (reference sequence). This CDR3 has 12 residues. The CDR3 region is CASSSWFESSLF. DNA of the CDR3: TGTGCCAGCAGCTCATGGTTTGAGTCGAGTCTCTTT.

The J gene is TRBJ2-1, the V gene TRBV29-1, with 7 bases that match TRBD2. This CDR3 contains 14 residues. Germline V gene lookup returns CDR1 SQVTM and CDR2 ANQGSEA. The J segment lost 6 bases and the V segment lost 5 bases, leaving 10 bases of the junction unmatched. The CDR3 spells CSVKTSNSPNEQFF. Here the CDR3 DNA reads TGCAGCGTTAAGACTAGCAATTCCCCCAATGAGCAGTTCTTC.

The rearrangement uses TRBV7-9 and TRBJ2-7; D unresolved. Deletions cut 1 base from V and 5 bases from J, with 6 bases between. CDR1 is SEHNR and CDR2 is FQNEAQ in the germline V gene (reference sequence). The CDR3 totals 12 residues. CDR3 DNA sequence: TGTGCCAGCAGCTTAGGAGCGAACGAGCAGTACTTC. Translated: CASSLGANEQYF. Looking up the rest from reference TRBV7-9 and TRBJ2-7 gives the full variable domain: DTGVSQNPRHKITKRGQNVTFRCDPISEHNRLYWYRQTLGQGPEFLTYFQNEAQLEKSRLLSDRFSAERPKGSFSTLEIQRTEQGDSAMYLCASSLGANEQYFGPGTRLTVT.

The rearrangement links TRBV2 to TRBJ2-7; D call uncertain. Trimming stripped 2 bases from V and 0 bases from J, with 2 bases between. Germline-derived CDR1 and CDR2 are SNHLY and FYNNEI. The CDR3 runs 12 residues. The CDR3 region is CASSERSYEQYF. Here the CDR3 DNA reads TGTGCCAGCAGTGAACGCTCCTACGAGCAGTACTTC.

The chain joins TRBV2 to TRBJ1-1; no firm D call. The CDR3 contains 12 residues. Germline CDR1 is SNHLY and CDR2 is FYNNEI. Trimming cost V 8 bases and J 0 bases, with 7 bases left between them. The CDR3 nucleotides read TGTGCCAGCTTCCCATTGAACACTGAAGCTTTCTTT. Translated, it gives CASFPLNTEAFF.